Listed here are 20 T cell receptor beta chains from one sample, sequenced in a study of blood T cell repertoires in COVID-19 (dated by TCRdb to 2020 to 2021). Receptor amplification or capture employed the immunoSEQ multiplex PCR assay. Entries here come from immuneACCESS through TCRdb and include only in-frame sequences with V and J called. Some clones fail to appear in such tables; in the studies checked, an unresolved V gene covers under half of the shortfall, and the cause of the remainder is unknown. The sample table contains about 380,000 clones; only one count was recorded for 70% to 90% of them. About 1.2% of the sample lies in the top ten. Input material: PBMCs or T cells enriched from blood (not recorded which). The receptors stem from a woman between 18 and 29 years old who had recovered from COVID-19.

The chain links TRBV29-1 to TRBJ2-7; 11 bases line up with TRBD1. V lost 0 bases to trimming and J lost 1 base; unmatched junction nucleotides: 8. This CDR3 has 17 amino acids. The germline CDR1 and CDR2 sequences are SQVTM and ANQGSEA. The chain's CDR3 is CSVEEDRTGGDSYEQYF. CDR3 nucleotides: TGCAGCGTTGAAGAGGACCGGACAGGGGGCGATTCCTACGAGCAGTACTTC.

This rearrangement joins TRBV6-5 to TRBJ1-2; D perhaps matches TRBD1 (5 bases). Trimming removed 0 bases at V and 6 bases at J, with 8 bases between. Germline V lookup: CDR1 MNHEY, CDR2 SVGAGI. This CDR3 spans 13 amino acids. This CDR3 is CASSYSDSNGYTF. The CDR3 nucleotides read TGTGCCAGCAGTTACTCTGACAGTAATGGCTACACCTTC.

The chain uses TRBV18 and TRBJ2-7; 11 nucleotides line up with TRBD1. This CDR3 has 14 residues. CDR1 and CDR2 (germline): KGHSH, LQKENI. After removal of 3 bases from V and 5 bases from J, the junction contained 3 bases not matched to a gene. The CDR3 sequence is CASSPRTGGHEQYF. Written as DNA, the CDR3 is TGTGCCAGCTCACCCCGGACAGGGGGCCACGAGCAGTACTTC.

The chain couples TRBV7-3 to TRBJ1-5, with D possibly being TRBD1 (6 bases). Trimming cost V 1 base and J 0 bases, with 13 bases left between them. The CDR3 loop spans 17 amino acids. Germline CDR1 and CDR2: SGHTA and FQGTGA. This CDR3 reads CASSLKVGTLSNQPQHF. CDR3 nucleotide sequence: TGTGCCAGCAGCTTAAAAGTGGGGACACTTAGCAATCAGCCCCAGCATTTT.

The rearrangement joins TRBV11-3 to TRBJ2-7; 9 nucleotides align to TRBD1. J was trimmed by 2 bases and V by 2 bases; bases with no gene match: 7. In germline, CDR1 is SGHNT, CDR2 YENEEA. CDR3 length: 16 amino acids. The CDR3 nucleotides are TGTGCCAGCAGCTTAAAAGTAGGGGACAGGGCCTACGAGCAGTACTTC. Its translation: CASSLKVGDRAYEQYF.

This chain uses TRBV30 with TRBJ2-2; 7 nucleotides match TRBD2. This CDR3 has 15 residues. Germline trimming cut 0 bases from V and 7 bases from J; bases unmatched to any gene: 8. The germline CDR1 and CDR2 sequences are GTSNPN and SVGIG (reference sequence). CDR3 amino acids: CAWSVSGEGYGELFF. The CDR3 bases are TGTGCCTGGAGTGTGAGCGGGGAAGGTTACGGGGAGCTGTTTTTT.

Of note for this clone: One junction end does not reproduce the germline sequence, and a read error may be involved. The chain has TRBV6-5 and TRBJ1-2; D call uncertain. This CDR3 spans 15 amino acids. The germline gives CDR1 MNHEY, CDR2 SVGAGI. The CDR3 DNA reads as TGTGCCAGCAGTCCCGGCCAGCGGGCGGGCTATGGCTACACATTC. It codes for CASSPGQRAGYGYTF.

The chain uses TRBV25-1 and TRBJ1-2; 9 nucleotides align to TRBD1. This CDR3 has 17 amino acids. The germline V gene has CDR1 MGHDK and CDR2 SYGVNS. V was pared by 1 base and J by 4 bases, with 10 bases of the junction left unmatched. The CDR3: CASSESGTGRRSYGYTF. In DNA, the CDR3 is TGTGCCAGCAGTGAATCAGGGACAGGGCGGAGAAGCTATGGCTACACCTTC.

This chain joins TRBV6-1 and TRBJ1-2, with TRBD1 identical over 7 bases. CDR1 and CDR2 (germline): MNHNS, SASEGT. V shed 1 base and J 5 bases; nucleotides not matched to a gene: 7. The CDR3 runs 15 residues. CDR3 DNA: TGTGCCAGCAGTGAAGAGGTGACAGGGCATTATGGCTACACCTTC. It specifies CASSEEVTGHYGYTF.

The chain is built from TRBV6-5 and TRBJ1-2; 7 positions agree with TRBD1. CDR3 length: 13 residues. Germline assignment: CDR1 MNHEY and CDR2 SVGAGI. The J segment lost 4 bases and the V segment lost 5 bases, leaving 4 bases of the junction unmatched. The CDR3 bases are TGTGCCAGCAGTACCAGGGGGAGCTATGGCTACACCTTC. Its translation: CASSTRGSYGYTF.

The chain uses TRBV2 and TRBJ2-4; D ambiguous. The CDR3 sequence is 13 residues long. From germline, CDR1 is SNHLY and CDR2 FYNNEI. Trimming took 4 bases from V and 0 from J, leaving 4 bases between them. CDR3 sequence reads: CASSGLAKNIQYF. DNA of the CDR3: TGTGCCAGCAGTGGTCTAGCCAAAAACATTCAGTACTTC.

The chain employs TRBV10-3 and TRBJ1-6; 7 nucleotides agree with TRBD1. Germline V gives CDR1 ENHRY, CDR2 SYGVKD. V gave up 8 bases and J gave up 10 bases; unmatched junction bases: 14. The CDR3 runs 15 residues. The CDR3 spells CAIGPQGGAGSPLHF. In DNA, the CDR3 is TGTGCCATCGGACCGCAGGGGGGTGCCGGCTCACCCCTCCACTTT.

This sequence joins TRBV9 and TRBJ2-2, with 8 bases matching TRBD2. Germline CDR1 and CDR2: SGDLS and YYNGEE. The J segment lost 5 bases and the V segment lost 4 bases, leaving 7 bases of the junction unmatched. This CDR3 region has 15 residues. The CDR3 nucleotides read TGTGCCAGCAGCCCGGGGGGGGGCAGGACCGGGGAGCTGTTTTTT. The encoded protein is CASSPGGGRTGELFF.

The chain carries TRBV11-1 and TRBJ1-5, with 7 bases identical to TRBD1. This CDR3 has 15 amino acids. Germline lookup yields CDR1 SGHAT and CDR2 FQDESV (reference sequence). The V and J ends lost 5 bases and 3 bases, in that order; junction bases with no gene match: 7. In DNA form, the CDR3 reads TGTGCCAGCAGCATTGGGACAGAACACAATCAGCCCCAGCATTTT. It specifies CASSIGTEHNQPQHF.

The chain joins TRBV6-5 to TRBJ1-1; D may be TRBD1 (5 bases). CDR3 length equals 16 residues. The V and J ends lost 0 bases and 0 bases respectively, with 11 bases between them. The germline CDR1 and CDR2 sequences are MNHEY and SVGAGI. The CDR3 reads CASSYSIQDLNTEAFF. CDR3 nucleotides: TGTGCCAGCAGTTACTCGATACAGGATTTGAACACTGAAGCTTTCTTT.

The chain has TRBV19 and TRBJ1-2, with a weak D call TRBD1 (6 bases). With 5 bases removed from V and 2 bases from J, the gap between germline ends came to 9 bases. The CDR3 is 13 residues long. Germline V gene sequence: CDR1 LNHDA, CDR2 SQIVND (reference sequence). Here the CDR3 reads CASSQGFNYGYTF. In DNA form, the CDR3 reads TGTGCCAGTAGTCAGGGGTTCAACTATGGCTACACCTTC.

The chain employs TRBV7-2 and TRBJ1-2; tentatively, D is TRBD1 (6 bases). Germline V gene sequence: CDR1 SGHTA, CDR2 FQGNSA. The CDR3 is 14 amino acids. Trimming took 5 bases from V and 8 from J, leaving 18 bases between them. The CDR3: CASSHPGQSAGYTF. CDR3 bases: TGTGCCAGCAGCCATCCGGGACAATCTGCCGGCTACACCTTC.

The chain couples TRBV5-1 to TRBJ2-1, with 9 bases lining up with TRBD2. Germline CDR1 reads SGHRS; CDR2 reads YFSETQ. The CDR3 sequence is 13 residues long. J lost 4 bases, V lost 7 bases, and 3 bases had no gene match. The CDR3, as DNA: TGCGCCAGCTCCAGCGGGGGGTACAATGAGCAGTTCTTC. Translation: CASSSGGYNEQFF.

The chain uses TRBV12-3 or TRBV12-4 and TRBJ2-1; a possible D gene is TRBD1 (5 bases). This CDR3 contains 13 residues. The V end was cut by 6 bases, the J end by 3 bases, with 9 bases between. CDR3 amino acids: CASSRTLYNEQFF. The CDR3 nucleotides are TGTGCCAGCAGCCGGACACTCTACAATGAGCAGTTCTTC.

The chain combines TRBV7-2 with TRBJ2-7; tentative D call: TRBD2 (5 bases). The CDR3 length is 17 residues. Per the germline V gene, CDR1 is SGHTA and CDR2 is FQGNSA. Between the trimmed V and J ends, which lost 1 base and 2 bases, there was a span of 18 bases. CDR3 loop: CASSLGGLGRIPYEQYF. In DNA form, the CDR3 reads TGTGCCAGCAGCTTAGGCGGGCTGGGCAGAATTCCCTACGAGCAGTACTTC.